The following is a T cell receptor beta chain sequence with its context. The antigen is undetermined. The sample originates from a study of T cell responses to AZD1222 COVID-19 vaccine. Assay: immunoSEQ multiplex PCR; the TCRdb copy retains only in-frame clones and omits some. Among fewer than 120,000 clones, 92% were seen once, and the ten largest hold 2% to 2.5%. The study's findings and limits: The study identified only five or six AZD1222 recipients as seropositive at baseline.

V trimming: 7 bases; J trimming: 1 base; junction bases outside the gene matches: 7. Germline V lookup: CDR1 MNHEY, CDR2 SVGEGT. The CDR3 length is 15 residues. The genes are TRBV6-2 or TRBV6-3 and TRBJ2-3; 8 bases map to TRBD2. The source was peripheral blood, collected 28 days after the second AZD1222 dose. This receptor was identified in an adult who received the AZD1222 COVID-19 vaccine. Here the CDR3 DNA reads TGTGCCAGCATCCCCGGGGGGGGGCGCACAGATACGCAGTATTTT. As protein: CASIPGGGRTDTQYF.